The 15 T cell receptor beta chains listed next were all sequenced from one sample in a study of cytomegalovirus exposure and HLA in healthy donors. The PCR had 60 Vbeta and 13 Jbeta primers. The assay was immunoSEQ multiplex PCR, and TCRdb's table has in-frame clones only and misses some. The repertoire has 160,000 or so clones, approximately 78% of them found once; the top ten carry approximately 3.1%. Material: PBMCs. The receptors shown here come from a woman in her thirties or forties in good health and CMV-seronegative.

The chain carries TRBV6-1 and TRBJ2-5; the match to TRBD1 covers 7 bases. The CDR3 sequence is 15 residues long. The V and J ends lost 4 bases and 3 bases, in that order; junction bases with no gene match: 8. CDR1 is MNHNS and CDR2 is SASEGT in the germline V gene. DNA of the CDR3: TGTGCCAGCAGTGGAGCCGCAGGGGGAGAAGAGACCCAGTACTTC. Protein: CASSGAAGGEETQYF.

The chain uses TRBV10-3 and TRBJ2-3; 10 positions match TRBD1. V shed 11 bases and J 3 bases; nucleotides not matched to a gene: 11. Per germline, CDR1 ENHRY and CDR2 SYGVKD. The CDR3 extends over 15 amino acids. CDR3 nucleotide sequence: TGTGCCTCCCGGAGAGGGGGACAGGGGACAGATACGCAGTATTTT. The encoded protein is CASRRGGQGTDTQYF.

The gene calls are TRBV4-1 and TRBJ1-2; 9 nucleotides match TRBD1. V lost 1 base, J lost 4 bases, and 13 bases stayed unmatched. The CDR3 runs to 18 residues. Germline CDR1 reads MGHRA; CDR2 reads YSYEKL. CDR3 sequence reads: CASSQVLGGQGSFYGYTF. CDR3 nucleotides: TGCGCCAGCAGCCAAGTCCTTGGAGGACAGGGGTCATTCTATGGCTACACCTTC.

The chain employs TRBV7-9 and TRBJ1-2; TRBD1 aligns across 9 bases. This CDR3 spans 14 amino acids. Germline lookup yields CDR1 SEHNR and CDR2 FQNEAQ (reference sequence). V gave up 5 bases and J gave up 7 bases; unmatched junction bases: 8. DNA of the CDR3: TGTGCCAGCAGCCCCAGACAGGGGGTCATTGGCTACACCTTC. Translation gives CASSPRQGVIGYTF.

The chain carries TRBV11-3 and TRBJ2-2; D remains ambiguous. The CDR3 covers 13 residues. V lost 5 bases, J lost 8 bases, and 12 bases lay in between. The germline V gene encodes CDR1 SGHNT and CDR2 YENEEA. The CDR3 reads CASSRHPTGELFF. CDR3 in DNA: TGTGCCAGCAGCCGACACCCAACTGGGGAGCTGTTTTTT. The variable domain in full, with the rest retrieved from reference TRBV11-3 and TRBJ2-2, is EAGVVQSPRYKIIEKKQPVAFWCNPISGHNTLYWYLQNLGQGPELLIRYENEEAVDDSQLPKDRFSAERLKGVDSTLKIQPAELGDSAVYLCASSRHPTGELFFGEGSRLTVL.

This clone was counted between two and nine times. CDR3 sequence: CASSSYDRGLTDTQYF. The CDR3 DNA sequence: TGTGCCAGCAGCTCCTATGACAGGGGCCTCACAGATACGCAGTATTTT. The chain recombines TRBV5-6 with TRBJ2-3; 8 bases align to TRBD1. Germline V gene data show CDR1 as SGHDT and CDR2 as YYEEEE. CDR3 length equals 16 residues. Losses at the gene ends were 3 bases for V and 2 bases for J; bases not matched to a gene: 8. Drawing the rest from reference TRBV5-6 and TRBJ2-3, the complete variable domain is DAGVTQSPTHLIKTRGQQVTLRCSPKSGHDTVSWYQQALGQGPQFIFQYYEEEERQRGNFPDRFSGHQFPNYSSELNVNALLLGDSALYLCASSSYDRGLTDTQYFGPGTRLTVL.

This rearrangement joins TRBV5-6 to TRBJ1-5; 7 bases agree with TRBD1. Germline assignment: CDR1 SGHDT and CDR2 YYEEEE. The CDR3 contains 13 residues. V shed 4 bases, J shed 4 bases, and the junction held 2 bases outside the gene matches. This chain's CDR3 is CASSRQGNQPQHF. The CDR3 region has the DNA TGTGCCAGCAGCCGACAGGGTAATCAGCCCCAGCATTTT.

The V call is TRBV28, the J call TRBJ2-7; TRBD1 is a possible D gene (6 bases). The CDR3 covers 14 residues. The germline V gene has CDR1 MDHEN and CDR2 SYDVKM. V shed 7 bases and J shed 2 bases, with 15 bases lying between them. The CDR3 sequence: CASISRNRAYEQYF. The CDR3 DNA reads as TGTGCCAGCATATCCAGAAACAGGGCCTACGAGCAGTACTTC. The variable domain in full, completed from reference TRBV28 and TRBJ2-7, reads DVKVTQSSRYLVKRTGEKVFLECVQDMDHENMFWYRQDPGLGLRLIYFSYDVKMKEKGDIPEGYSVSREKKERFSLILESASTNQTSMYLCASISRNRAYEQYFGPGTRLTVT.

In this sample, this clone turned up once. The rearrangement uses TRBV16 and TRBJ2-5; 11 bases agree with TRBD2. CDR1 and CDR2 (germline): KGHSY, FQNENV. V dropped 6 bases and J dropped 9; count of bases not matched to a gene: 12. This CDR3 has 15 amino acids. DNA for the CDR3: TGTGCCAGCAGTCAAGGACTAGCGGGTCCCGGGGCCCAGTACTTC. Residues: CASSQGLAGPGAQYF.

The gene calls are TRBV7-9 and TRBJ2-7, with no clear D. Germline CDR1 is SEHNR and CDR2 is FQNEAQ (reference sequence). V lost 0 bases, J lost 3 bases, and 6 bases lay in between. This CDR3 spans 13 amino acids. The CDR3, as DNA: TGTGCCAGCAGCTTAGCTTCTCTCTACGAGCAGTACTTC. It encodes CASSLASLYEQYF.

The CDR3 DNA reads as TGTGCCAGCAGATTGGACAGGAACACTGAAGCTTTCTTT. Translated: CASRLDRNTEAFF. The chain uses TRBV2 and TRBJ1-1; weak D call: TRBD1 (6 bases). Trimming pared 6 bases from V and 1 base from J, leaving 9 bases between. The CDR3 is 13 residues long. Germline V gene data show CDR1 as SNHLY and CDR2 as FYNNEI.

J is TRBJ2-2 and V is TRBV6-5, with D possibly matching TRBD2 (5 bases). The CDR3 is 14 residues long. V gave up 0 bases and J gave up 5 bases, with 7 bases separating them. Germline CDR1 MNHEY, CDR2 SVGAGI. CDR3 residues: CASSYSRRTGELFF. CDR3 bases: TGTGCCAGCAGTTACTCCAGGAGGACCGGGGAGCTGTTTTTT.

The gene calls are TRBV5-1 and TRBJ1-3; 10 bases are shared with TRBD1. V gave up 4 bases and J gave up 4 bases; unmatched junction bases: 17. The CDR3 extends over 19 amino acids. Germline V lookup: CDR1 SGHRS, CDR2 YFSETQ. The CDR3 nucleotides read TGCGCCAGCAGCCTACGTGGGACAGGGGCCTCCCTCTGGGGAAACACCATATATTTT. Protein product: CASSLRGTGASLWGNTIYF.

The rearrangement uses TRBV5-1 and TRBJ2-1, with D perhaps TRBD2 (6 bases). The CDR3 covers 14 residues. Germline V gene lookup returns CDR1 SGHRS and CDR2 YFSETQ. V was cut by 0 bases and J by 10 bases, with 14 bases left in between. The CDR3 region has the DNA TGCGCCAGCAGCTTGGAGCCAGCCCGGGAGGAGCAGTTCTTC. Its translation is CASSLEPAREEQFF. Drawing the rest from reference TRBV5-1 and TRBJ2-1, the complete variable domain is KAGVTQTPRYLIKTRGQQVTLSCSPISGHRSVSWYQQTPGQGLQFLFEYFSETQRNKGNFPGRFSGRQFSNSRSEMNVSTLELGDSALYLCASSLEPAREEQFFGPGTRLTVL.

The chain uses TRBV13 and TRBJ2-3; the match to TRBD2 covers 11 bases. The CDR3 spans 17 residues. The V segment lost 1 base and the J segment 6 bases; nucleotides outside the gene matches: 9. Germline V lookup: CDR1 PRHDT, CDR2 FYEKMQ (reference sequence). Here the CDR3 DNA reads TGTGCCAGCAGCTTAGAGGGTAGCGGGGGGGCCCGGGATACGCAGTATTTT. Its translation is CASSLEGSGGARDTQYF.